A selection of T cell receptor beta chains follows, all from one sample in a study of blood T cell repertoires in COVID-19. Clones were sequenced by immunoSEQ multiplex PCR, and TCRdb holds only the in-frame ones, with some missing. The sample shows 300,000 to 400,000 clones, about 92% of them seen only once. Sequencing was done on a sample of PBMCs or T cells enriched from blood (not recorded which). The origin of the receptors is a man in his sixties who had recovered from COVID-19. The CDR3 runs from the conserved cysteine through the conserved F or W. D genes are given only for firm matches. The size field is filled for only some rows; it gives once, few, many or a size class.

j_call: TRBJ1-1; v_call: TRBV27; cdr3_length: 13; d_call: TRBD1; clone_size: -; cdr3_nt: TGTGCCAGCAGTGGACAGGGTAGCACTGAAGCTTTCTTT; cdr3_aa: CASSGQGSTEAFF
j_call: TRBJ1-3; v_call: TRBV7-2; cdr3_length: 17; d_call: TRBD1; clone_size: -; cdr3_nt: TGTGCCAGCAGCTTAAGGCGGCAGGGGGCAGGGGGAAACACCATATATTTT; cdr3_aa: CASSLRRQGAGGNTIYF
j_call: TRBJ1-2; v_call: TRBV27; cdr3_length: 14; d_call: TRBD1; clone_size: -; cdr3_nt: TGTGCCAGCAGCCCCGGACAGGGGGGCTATGGCTACACCTTC; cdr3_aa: CASSPGQGGYGYTF
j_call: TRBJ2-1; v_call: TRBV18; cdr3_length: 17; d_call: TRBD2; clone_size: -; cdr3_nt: TGTGCCAGCTCACCACCTTTAGCGGGGGGCTCCTACAATGAGCAGTTCTTC; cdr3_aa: CASSPPLAGGSYNEQFF
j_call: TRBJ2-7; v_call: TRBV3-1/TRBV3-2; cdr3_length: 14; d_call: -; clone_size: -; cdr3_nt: TGTGCCAGCAGCCAAGCGGCAGGTACCTACGAGCAGTACTTC; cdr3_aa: CASSQAAGTYEQYF
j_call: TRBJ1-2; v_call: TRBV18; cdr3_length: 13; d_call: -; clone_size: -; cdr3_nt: TGTGCCAGCTCACCTGGGCGGGGCTATGGCTACACCTTC; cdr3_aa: CASSPGRGYGYTF
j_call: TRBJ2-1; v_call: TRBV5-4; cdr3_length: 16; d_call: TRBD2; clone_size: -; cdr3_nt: TGTGCCAGCAGCAAGAGCGGGGGGGCCTCCTACAATGAGCAGTTCTTC; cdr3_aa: CASSKSGGASYNEQFF
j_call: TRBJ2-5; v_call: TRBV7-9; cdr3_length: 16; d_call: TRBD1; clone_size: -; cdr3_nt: TGTGCCAGCAGTCCACCTCGGACAGGGAAGCGAGAGACCCAGTACTTC; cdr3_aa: CASSPPRTGKRETQYF
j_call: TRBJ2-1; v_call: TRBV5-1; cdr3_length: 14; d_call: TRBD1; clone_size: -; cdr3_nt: TGCGCCAGCAGCCTGGGACAGTCCTACAATGAGCAGTTCTTC; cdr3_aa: CASSLGQSYNEQFF
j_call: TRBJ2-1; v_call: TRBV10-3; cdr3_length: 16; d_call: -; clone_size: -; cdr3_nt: TGTGCCATCAGTGAGTATTCGAGGGAGGTCCGCAATGAGCAGTTCTTC; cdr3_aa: CAISEYSREVRNEQFF
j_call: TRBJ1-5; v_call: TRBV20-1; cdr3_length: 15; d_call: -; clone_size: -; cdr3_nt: TGCAGTGCTAGTAACTTGAGGCATAGCAATCAGCCCCAGCATTTT; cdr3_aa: CSASNLRHSNQPQHF
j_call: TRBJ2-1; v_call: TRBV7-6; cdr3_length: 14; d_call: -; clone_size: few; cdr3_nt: TGTGCCAGCAGCAACCGCCACAACTACAATGAGCAGTTCTTC; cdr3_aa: CASSNRHNYNEQFF
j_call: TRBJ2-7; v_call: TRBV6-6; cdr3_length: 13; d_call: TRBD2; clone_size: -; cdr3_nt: TGTGCCGTGGGGGGGGAAAGCTCCTACGAGCAGTACTTC; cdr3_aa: CAVGGESSYEQYF
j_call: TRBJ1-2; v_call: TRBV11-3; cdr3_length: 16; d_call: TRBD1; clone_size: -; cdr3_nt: TGTGCCAGCAGCTTACAGCAGGGGGTCTTCGGCGATGGCTACACCTTC; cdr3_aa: CASSLQQGVFGDGYTF
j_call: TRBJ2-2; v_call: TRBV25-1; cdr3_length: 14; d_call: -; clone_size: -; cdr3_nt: TGTGCCAGCAGGGGATCAGGGCGCACCGGGGAGCTGTTTTTT; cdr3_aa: CASRGSGRTGELFF
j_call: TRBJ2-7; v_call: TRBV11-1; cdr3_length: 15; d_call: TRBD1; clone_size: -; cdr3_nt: TGTGCCAGCAGCCTTGCGGGACAGGGGGCCTACGAGCAGTACTTC; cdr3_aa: CASSLAGQGAYEQYF
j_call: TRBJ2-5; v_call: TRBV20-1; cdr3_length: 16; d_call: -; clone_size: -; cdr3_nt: TGCAGTGCTAGTGCGGCTTCCGGGGGGCGCGGGGAGACCCAGTACTTC; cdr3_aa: CSASAASGGRGETQYF
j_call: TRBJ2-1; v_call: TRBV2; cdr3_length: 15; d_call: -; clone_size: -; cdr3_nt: TGTGCCAGCAGTGAAGGTCAGGGTGGCCTCCATGAGCAGTTCTTC; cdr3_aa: CASSEGQGGLHEQFF
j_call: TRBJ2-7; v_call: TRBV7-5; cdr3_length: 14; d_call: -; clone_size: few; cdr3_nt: TGTGCCAAAAACGGGACAGCGGACTCCTACGAGCAGTACTTC; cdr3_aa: CAKNGTADSYEQYF
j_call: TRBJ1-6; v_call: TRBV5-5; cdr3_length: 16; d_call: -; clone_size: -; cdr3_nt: TGTGCCAGCAGCTTGGAACCTCCCGGAGGTAATTCACCCCTCCACTTT; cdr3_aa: CASSLEPPGGNSPLHF
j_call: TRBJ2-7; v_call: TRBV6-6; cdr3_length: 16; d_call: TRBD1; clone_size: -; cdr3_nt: TGTGCCAGCAGTTACTCGCCGGGACAGGCTGGCTACGAGCAGTACTTC; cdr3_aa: CASSYSPGQAGYEQYF
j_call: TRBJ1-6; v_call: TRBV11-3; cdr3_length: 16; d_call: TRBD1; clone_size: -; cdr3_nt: TGTGCCAGCGTACAGGAGGGGACAGGGGTTAATTCACCCCTCCACTTT; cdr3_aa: CASVQEGTGVNSPLHF
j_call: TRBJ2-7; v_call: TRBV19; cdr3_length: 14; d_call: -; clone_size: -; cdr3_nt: TGTGCCAGTAGTAGTGTGGGCCAGATCGACGAGCAGTACTTC; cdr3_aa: CASSSVGQIDEQYF
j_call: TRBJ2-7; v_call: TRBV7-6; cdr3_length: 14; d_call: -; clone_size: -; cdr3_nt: TGTGCCAGCAGCATTAACCGGGGGAACTACGAGCAGTACTTC; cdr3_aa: CASSINRGNYEQYF
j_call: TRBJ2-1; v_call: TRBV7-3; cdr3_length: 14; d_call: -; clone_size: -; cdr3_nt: TGTGCCAGCAGCTTCAGGGTCTCGCTTTGTGAGCAGTTCTTC; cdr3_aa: CASSFRVSLCEQFF
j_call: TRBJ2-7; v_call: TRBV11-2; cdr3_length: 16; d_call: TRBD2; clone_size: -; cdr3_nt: TGTGCCAGCAGCTTAATAACTAGCGGGGTTTTAGGGGAGCAGTACTTC; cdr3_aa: CASSLITSGVLGEQYF
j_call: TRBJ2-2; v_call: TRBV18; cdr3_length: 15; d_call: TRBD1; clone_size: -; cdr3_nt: TGTGCCAGCTCGAAGGGGACAGGGAACACCGGGGAGCTGTTTTTT; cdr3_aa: CASSKGTGNTGELFF
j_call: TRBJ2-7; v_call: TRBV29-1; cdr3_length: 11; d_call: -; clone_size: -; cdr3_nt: TGCAGCGGTAGACAGGGAGGCGAGCAGTACTTC; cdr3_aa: CSGRQGGEQYF
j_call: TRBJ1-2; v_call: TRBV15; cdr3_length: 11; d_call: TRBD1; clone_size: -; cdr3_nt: TGTGCCACCCAGGGGGCGGTTGGCTACACCTTC; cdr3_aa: CATQGAVGYTF